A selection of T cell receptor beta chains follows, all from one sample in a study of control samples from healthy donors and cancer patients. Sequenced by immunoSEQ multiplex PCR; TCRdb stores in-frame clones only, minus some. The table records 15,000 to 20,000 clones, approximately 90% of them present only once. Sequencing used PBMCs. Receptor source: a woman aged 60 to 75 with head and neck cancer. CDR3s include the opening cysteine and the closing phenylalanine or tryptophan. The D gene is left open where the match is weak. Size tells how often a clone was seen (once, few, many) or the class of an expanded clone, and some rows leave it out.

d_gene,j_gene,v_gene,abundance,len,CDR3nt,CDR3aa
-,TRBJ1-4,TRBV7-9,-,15,TGTGCCAGCAGCACCTCGGGGCCCCCGGATGAAAAACTGTTTTTT,CASSTSGPPDEKLFF
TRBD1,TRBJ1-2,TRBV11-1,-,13,TGTGCCAGCAGACCCCGGGACAGGGGTGGCTACACCTTC,CASRPRDRGGYTF
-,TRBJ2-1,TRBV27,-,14,TGTGCCAGCAGCTCGAGCGGGCCCTACAATGAGCAGTTCTTC,CASSSSGPYNEQFF
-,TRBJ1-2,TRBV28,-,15,TGTGCCAGCAGTCTACCGGGACGGCTCTATGAGGGCTACACCTTC,CASSLPGRLYEGYTF
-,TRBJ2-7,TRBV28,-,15,TGTGCCAGCAGCCCACAGGGCGGAGTATACGTGGAGCAGTACTTC,CASSPQGGVYVEQYF
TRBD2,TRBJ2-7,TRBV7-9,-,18,TGTGCCAGCAGCTTCTCCCCGGGACTAGCGGGAGGGCCCTACGAGCAGTACTTC,CASSFSPGLAGGPYEQYF
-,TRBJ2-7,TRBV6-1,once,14,TGTGCCAGCACTGAAGGACACTTGTCCTACGAGCAGTACTTC,CASTEGHLSYEQYF
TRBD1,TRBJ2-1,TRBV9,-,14,TGTGCCAGCAGCGTAGGGGGGACAGTCAATGAGCAGTTCTTC,CASSVGGTVNEQFF
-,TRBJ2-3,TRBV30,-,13,TGTGCCTGGAGTGTACAGGAGGCTACATCGCAGTATTTT,CAWSVQEATSQYF
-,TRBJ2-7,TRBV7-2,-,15,TGTGCCAGCAGCTTACAACCGACATGGACCTACGAGCAGTACTTC,CASSLQPTWTYEQYF
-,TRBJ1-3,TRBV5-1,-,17,TGCGCCAGCAGCTTACGCGTCTCAGGGAACTCTGGAAACACCATATATTTT,CASSLRVSGNSGNTIYF
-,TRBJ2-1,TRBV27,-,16,TGTGCCAGCTGCCCACGGTGGGCTAGTGGAAACAATGAGCAGTTCTTC,CASCPRWASGNNEQFF
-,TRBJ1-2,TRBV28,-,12,TGTGCCAGCCAGGGGACAAACTATGGCTACACCTTC,CASQGTNYGYTF
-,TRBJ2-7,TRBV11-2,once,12,TGTGCCAGCAGCCCAACTCGTCGCGAGCAGTACTTC,CASSPTRREQYF
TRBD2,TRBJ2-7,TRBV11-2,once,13,TGTGCCAGCAGCTTGGCGGGGGGAAACGAGCAGTACTTC,CASSLAGGNEQYF
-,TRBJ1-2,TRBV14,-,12,TGTGCCAGCAGTAGGCTTAACTATGGCTACACCTTC,CASSRLNYGYTF
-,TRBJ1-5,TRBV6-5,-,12,TGTGCCACCGGGGGTGGCAATCAGCCCCAGCATTTT,CATGGGNQPQHF
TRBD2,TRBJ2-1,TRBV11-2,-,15,TGTGCCAGCAGCTTTGGGGGAGGGCCTCGGAATGAGCAGTTCTTC,CASSFGGGPRNEQFF
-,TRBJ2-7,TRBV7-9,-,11,TGTGCCAGCAGCTTCAGCTACGAGCAGTACTTC,CASSFSYEQYF
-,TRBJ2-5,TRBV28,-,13,TGTGCCAGCACCCAAGGCGGACAAGAGACCCAGTACTTC,CASTQGGQETQYF
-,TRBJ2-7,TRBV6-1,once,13,TGTGCCAGCAGTGAGCCCGAGGGCTACGAGCAGTACTTC,CASSEPEGYEQYF
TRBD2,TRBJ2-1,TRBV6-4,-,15,TGTGCCAGCAGTGAAAGCAGCGGGGAGGGCAATGAGCAGTTCTTC,CASSESSGEGNEQFF
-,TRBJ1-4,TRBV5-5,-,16,TGTGCCAGCAGCTTACCTCCGGGACGGAGTAATGAAAAACTGTTTTTT,CASSLPPGRSNEKLFF
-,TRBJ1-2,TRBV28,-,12,TGTGCCAGCAGTTCCCGCCTCTATGGCTACACCTTC,CASSSRLYGYTF
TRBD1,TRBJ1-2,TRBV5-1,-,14,TGCGCCAGCAGCTTGGGACAGGGTGAAAGAGGCTACACCTTC,CASSLGQGERGYTF
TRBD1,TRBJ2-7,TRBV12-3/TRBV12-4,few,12,TGTGCCAGCAGGGACAGGGGTCGCGAGCAGTACTTC,CASRDRGREQYF
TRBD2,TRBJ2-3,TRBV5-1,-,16,TGCGCCAGCAGCTTGGGGTCTAGCGGGAGTACAGATACGCAGTATTTT,CASSLGSSGSTDTQYF
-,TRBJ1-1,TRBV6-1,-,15,TGTGCCAGCAGTGAATTTAGTGGGGGGCGCACTGAAGCTTTCTTT,CASSEFSGGRTEAFF
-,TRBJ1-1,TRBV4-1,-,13,TGCGCCAGCAGCCAAGAGGGGGCTTTGGGAGCTTTCTTT,CASSQEGALGAFF
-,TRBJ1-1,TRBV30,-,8,TGTGCCTGGAGTGGCTGGGTCTTT,CAWSGWVF
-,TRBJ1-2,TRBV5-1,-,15,TGCGCCAGCAGCTTGTCCCCCGACAGAACCCGTGGCTACACCTTC,CASSLSPDRTRGYTF
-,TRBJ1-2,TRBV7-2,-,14,TGTGCCAGCAGCACCAAGGTGGGTCGCTCTGGCTACACCTTC,CASSTKVGRSGYTF
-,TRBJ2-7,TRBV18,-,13,TGTGCCAGCTCACCTTCCGTTGACAACGAGCAGTACTTC,CASSPSVDNEQYF
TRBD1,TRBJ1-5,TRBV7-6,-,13,TGTGCCAGCAGCAGCAGGGGGGGAGGGCCCCAGCATTTT,CASSSRGGGPQHF
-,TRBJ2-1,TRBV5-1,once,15,TGCGCCAGCAGCTCTGATAACCCATCCTACAATGAGCAGTTCTTC,CASSSDNPSYNEQFF
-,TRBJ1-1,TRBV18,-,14,TGTGCCAGCTCACTCACAACAGGGACGATTGAAGCTTTCTTT,CASSLTTGTIEAFF
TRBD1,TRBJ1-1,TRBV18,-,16,TGTGCCAGCTCAGCAAAAGACAGGGGATTGAACACTGAAGCTTTCTTT,CASSAKDRGLNTEAFF
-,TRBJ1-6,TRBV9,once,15,TGTGCCAGCAGCGTAGAGGGCCTTCATAATTCACCCCTCCACTTT,CASSVEGLHNSPLHF
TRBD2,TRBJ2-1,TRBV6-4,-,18,TGTGCCAGCAGTGAATGGGCACTGGGGACTAGCGGGCTCAATGAGCAGTTCTTC,CASSEWALGTSGLNEQFF
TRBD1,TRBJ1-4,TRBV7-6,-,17,TGTGCCAGCAGCTCGTTAGCTACAGGGGCCAATAATGAAAAACTGTTTTTT,CASSSLATGANNEKLFF
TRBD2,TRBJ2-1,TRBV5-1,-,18,TGCGCCAGCAGCTTGGAAGGTCGACTAGCGGGAGAGGGCAATGAGCAGTTCTTC,CASSLEGRLAGEGNEQFF
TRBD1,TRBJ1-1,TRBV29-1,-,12,TGCAGCGTCCAGACAGGGTTGACTGAAGCTTTCTTT,CSVQTGLTEAFF
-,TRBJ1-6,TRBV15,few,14,TGTGCCACCAGCCCCCGGCCAGATAATTCACCCCTCCACTTT,CATSPRPDNSPLHF
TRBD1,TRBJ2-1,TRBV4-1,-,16,TGCGCCAGCAGCCGAAAGACAGGGGGCTACTACAATGAGCAGTTCTTC,CASSRKTGGYYNEQFF
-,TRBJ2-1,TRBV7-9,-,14,TGTGCCAGCAGCCCCCGGTCTGGGGCCGGTGAGCAGTTCTTC,CASSPRSGAGEQFF
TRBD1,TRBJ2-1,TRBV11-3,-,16,TGTGCCAGCAGCTTAAGACCGGGACAGGGCCCTCTGGAGCAGTTCTTC,CASSLRPGQGPLEQFF
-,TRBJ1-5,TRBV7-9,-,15,TGTGCCAGCAGCCTTGGTCGGGGGGCCGGTCAGCCCCAGCATTTT,CASSLGRGAGQPQHF
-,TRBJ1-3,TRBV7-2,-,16,TGTGCCAGCAGCTTAGCGATGCCGCGCTCTGGAAACACCATATATTTT,CASSLAMPRSGNTIYF
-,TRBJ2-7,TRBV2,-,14,TGTGCCAGCAGTGCCCTTTTGTCCCTTCGGGAGCAGTACTTC,CASSALLSLREQYF
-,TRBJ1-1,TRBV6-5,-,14,TGTGCCAGCAGTTCTTTTTTTGGGGGCACTGAAGCTTTCTTT,CASSSFFGGTEAFF
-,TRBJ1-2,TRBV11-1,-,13,TGTGCCAGCAGCCCGCGAGGGGCGCTAGGCTACACCTTC,CASSPRGALGYTF
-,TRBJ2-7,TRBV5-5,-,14,TGTGCCAGCAGCTTTATGGGAGCCGCCTACGAGCAGTACTTC,CASSFMGAAYEQYF
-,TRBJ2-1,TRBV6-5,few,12,TGTGCCAGCAGTTACCGGGCTGGGGAGCAGTTCTTC,CASSYRAGEQFF
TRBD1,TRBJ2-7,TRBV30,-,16,TGTGCCTGGACCATTCCAGGACAGGGGACATGGGACGAGCAGTACTTC,CAWTIPGQGTWDEQYF
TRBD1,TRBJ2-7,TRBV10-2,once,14,TGCGCCAGCAGGACAGGGCAGTTGCCCTACGAGCAGTACTTC,CASRTGQLPYEQYF
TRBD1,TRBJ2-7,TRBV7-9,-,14,TGTGCCAGCAGCTCAAGGGACAGGCGCTACGAGCAGTACTTC,CASSSRDRRYEQYF
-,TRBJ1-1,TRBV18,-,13,TGTGCCAGCTCACCCCCGATGAACACTGAAGCTTTCTTT,CASSPPMNTEAFF
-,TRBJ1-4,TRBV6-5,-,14,TGTGCCAGCAGCCCGGGTCAACCAAATGAAAAACTGTTTTTT,CASSPGQPNEKLFF
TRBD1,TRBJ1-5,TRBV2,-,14,TGTGCCAGCAATAAGGGGGCCCTAGTACAGCCCCAGCATTTT,CASNKGALVQPQHF
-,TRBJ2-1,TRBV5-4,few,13,TGTGCCAGCAGCTTGGCCCGGGGCAATGAGCAGTTCTTC,CASSLARGNEQFF